The clone carrying this T cell receptor (beta chain) came up a few times. The antigen is undetermined. These data are taken from a study of human T cells and chemical hapten exposure. About the study: Patients having alopecia areata, totalis or universalis were mostly female. Study results and caveats: With alopecia, donors may have immune responses unlike healthy people's.

In the library, unique molecular identifiers were attached to individual cDNA molecules. MiXCR was run by TCRdb on the reads, yielding one entry per CDR3 protein. The sample yields a few thousand distinct CDR3 sequences, roughly half seen once. Treatment of the sample: therapeutic diphenylcyclopropenone sensitization with weekly scalp DPC. The authors extracted total RNA from unfractionated whole blood. CDR3 length equals 16 residues. CDR1 is SQVTM and CDR2 is ANQGSEA in the germline V gene. V shed 4 bases and J shed 0 bases, with 13 bases lying between them. Sequenced material: whole blood, taken before DPC sensitization or 2, 6, or about 24 weeks after (not recorded which). The J gene is TRBJ2-6, the V gene TRBV29-1; no firm D call. The sequence derives from an adult with alopecia areata. Some clones in this sample may be carry-over from other donors' samples. This table probably holds off-target reads from a library built for another chain. CDR3 region: CSVVVNINSGANVLTF. CDR3 bases: TGCAGCGTTGTGGTAAATATAAACTCTGGGGCCAACGTCCTGACTTTC.